Below, one T cell receptor (beta chain) is given with its context. Original methodology: Scientists estimated how many nucleated cells there were by amplifying reference gene primers. Clones were read by immunoSEQ multiplex PCR, and TCRdb kept only the in-frame ones, dropping some. The D gene and trimming were derived from the DNA, and the V and J assignments and clone size from that table. Of 70,000 or so clones listed, 90% are singletons. These data are taken from a study of blood T cell repertoires in COVID-19. About the research overall: The United States, Italy and Spain were the sources of the acute and convalescent COVID-19 samples. T cells, B-cell-depleted T cells, or PBMCs provided the cDNA or gDNA that served as material.

The receptor was derived from a man aged 45-65 years with acute or convalescent COVID-19. Sequenced material: peripheral blood.

Here the CDR3 reads CASSPGDRQNTEAFF. The CDR3 nucleotides read TGTGCCAGCAGCCCCGGGGACAGACAGAACACTGAAGCTTTCTTT. This chain connects TRBV3-1 (or the pseudogene TRBV3-2) to TRBJ1-1; 7 nucleotides agree with TRBD1. Trimming took 4 bases from V and 1 from J; bases not matched to a gene: 6. The CDR3 contains 15 residues. Germline assignment: CDR1 LGHDT and CDR2 YNNKEL (reference sequence).